Listed below are T cell receptor beta chains from one sample, sequenced in a study of T cell repertoires in cytomegalovirus infection. TCRdb re-derived calls from the reads in MiXCR, one entry per CDR3 protein. The top ten clones hold roughly 45% of a sample with 270,000 or so distinct CDR3 sequences, about 15% of them seen once. The sample consisted of CD8+ T cells from PBMCs. These receptor sequences come from a human donor in good health (CMV status not recorded). Some clones in this sample may be carry-over from other donors' samples. CDR3s leave out the opening cysteine and the closing phenylalanine or tryptophan. Fields, in order: V gene, J gene, clone size, D gene, CDR3 protein. The D gene is left open where the match is weak. Not all rows give a size; the values are once, few, many and, for expanded clones, a class.

TRBV6-2/TRBV6-3	TRBJ1-2	few	NA	ASSGDRFRPTRYGHT
TRBV11-2	TRBJ2-7	few	TRBD2	ASSLFVASGVWDEQY
TRBV5-6	TRBJ2-4	NA	NA	ASSKLDAIQY
TRBV27	TRBJ1-2	few	NA	ASSSIQGVNYGYT
TRBV4-1	TRBJ2-5	NA	TRBD1	ASSQEDRGPETQY
TRBV29-1	TRBJ1-2	NA	TRBD1	SVDPYSGQKTYT
TRBV6-1	TRBJ2-1	many	TRBD2	ASSDLAGAYNEQF
TRBV27	TRBJ2-1	few	NA	ASSFRGNSYNEQF
TRBV6-2/TRBV6-3	TRBJ2-1	NA	NA	ASSSTNYNEQF
TRBV20-1	TRBJ1-6	NA	NA	SLLLGQENSPLH
TRBV7-6	TRBJ1-1	many	TRBD1	ASSHGTGGAF